This T cell receptor (beta chain) was found in a study of T cell responses to AZD1222 COVID-19 vaccine. The study's findings and limits: Donors were chiefly white British, with a greater number of females, and clonal diversity was perhaps underestimated. Among AZD1222 vaccinees, only 5 to 7 were seropositive at baseline. Repertoires were collected only later (after the peak T cell response had occurred).

In the case of this clone: Its target is not known.

V dropped 3 bases and J dropped 4 bases, with 12 bases sitting between them. CDR3 size: 14 residues. Germline V lookup: CDR1 GTSNPN, CDR2 SVGIG (reference sequence). Some clones are missing from TCRdb's copy, which holds only in-frame ones; the method was immunoSEQ multiplex PCR. The table records under 200,000 clones, roughly nine tenths of them present only once. The specimen comprised peripheral blood, sampled on day 0 of AZD1222 vaccination. This receptor was identified in an adult in good health. The V and J genes are TRBV30 and TRBJ1-4; D unresolved. The chain's CDR3 is CAWSSRRSNEKLFF. DNA for the CDR3: TGTGCCTGGAGCTCTCGACGGAGTAATGAAAAACTGTTTTTT. Together with reference TRBV30 and TRBJ1-4, the CDR3 gives the full variable domain: SQTIHQWPATLVQPVGSPLSLECTVEGTSNPNLYWYRQAAGRGLQLLFYSVGIGQISSEVPQNLSASRPQDRQFILSSKKLLLSDSGFYLCAWSSRRSNEKLFFGSGTQLSVL.